These 32 T cell receptor beta chains were all obtained from the same sample, sequenced in a study of identical twins. Each CDR3 protein is one row after TCRdb ran MiXCR on the 5' RACE reads. This table holds a few hundred thousand distinct CDR3 sequences, about 8.9% found once. These same records also appear under a second study, on yellow fever vaccine responses in identical twins.

The sample taken for sequencing was CD8+ T cells sorted from blood. The receptor source for this set is a woman aged 18-29 years in good health.

This clonotype showed up many times. The chain uses TRBV7-9 and TRBJ1-1; no clear D. The germline gives CDR1 SEHNR, CDR2 FQNEAQ (reference sequence). Trimming pared 5 bases from V and 11 bases from J, leaving 12 bases between. There are 11 residues in the CDR3. The CDR3 loop reads CASSPGPRAFF. The CDR3 nucleotides are TGTGCCAGCAGCCCAGGACCAAGGGCTTTCTTT.

This clonotype was observed many times. The V gene is TRBV4-3, the J gene TRBJ2-1, with 9 nucleotides matching TRBD1. The CDR3 consists of 18 residues. After removal of 0 bases from V and 6 bases from J, the junction contained 12 bases not matched to a gene. CDR1 and CDR2 from the germline V gene are LGHNA and YSLEER. CDR3 bases: TGCGCCAGCAGCCAAGAGGCGGCGGGGGACAGGGCGATCAATGAGCAGTTCTTC. Protein sequence: CASSQEAAGDRAINEQFF.

This clonotype was observed at least ten times. V usage is TRBV27 and J usage is TRBJ2-7; 9 bases line up with TRBD1. The CDR3 length is 14 residues. Germline CDR1 is MNHEY and CDR2 is SMNVEV (reference sequence). The V gene end was trimmed by 4 bases and the J gene end by 3 bases; junction bases not matched to a gene: 4. The CDR3 sequence: CASSSGQGDYEQYF. CDR3 in DNA: TGTGCCAGCAGTTCGGGACAGGGTGACTACGAGCAGTACTTC.

This clonotype was seen a few times. The rearrangement joins TRBV6-1 to TRBJ2-1, with D possibly being TRBD1 (6 bases). CDR1 is MNHNS and CDR2 is SASEGT in the germline V gene. The V gene lost 5 bases and the J gene lost 0 bases, with 11 bases spanning the gap. CDR3 size: 15 residues. This CDR3 reads CASSTGSYSYNEQFF. The CDR3 region has the DNA TGTGCCAGCAGTACAGGGTCGTACTCCTACAATGAGCAGTTCTTC.

This clonotype was seen a few times. This chain joins TRBV5-1 and TRBJ2-7, with TRBD2 identical over 9 bases. CDR1 and CDR2 (germline): SGHRS, YFSETQ. The CDR3 is 14 amino acids. The V segment lost 0 bases and the J segment 5 bases; nucleotides outside the gene matches: 3. The chain's CDR3 is CASSLASGTDEQYF. The CDR3 nucleotides read TGCGCCAGCAGCTTGGCTAGCGGGACTGACGAGCAGTACTTC.

This clonotype appeared many times. This rearrangement joins TRBV3-1 to TRBJ1-1, with 8 bases matching TRBD1. The CDR3 runs to 18 residues. The trim removed 4 bases at V and 2 bases at J, leaving 15 bases unmatched. The V gene's germline CDR1 is LGHDT and CDR2 YNNKEL (reference sequence). The CDR3 region is CASSPTDPLTGENTEAFF. DNA of the CDR3: TGTGCCAGCAGCCCCACCGACCCTCTGACAGGGGAAAACACTGAAGCTTTCTTT.

This clonotype was detected many times. V and J are TRBV5-1 and TRBJ2-5; D possibly corresponds to TRBD2 (5 bases). V lost 0 bases to trimming and J lost 9 bases, with 15 bases between them. This CDR3 is built from 14 residues. Germline values: CDR1 SGHRS, CDR2 YFSETQ. As DNA, the CDR3 is TGCGCCAGCAGCTTGGGAGAGGGATTCAGTCCCCAGTACTTC. It codes for CASSLGEGFSPQYF.

This clonotype was seen many times. The genes are TRBV5-1 and TRBJ2-7, with TRBD2 matching over 9 bases. The CDR3 contains 18 residues. Germline lookup yields CDR1 SGHRS and CDR2 YFSETQ. With 1 base clipped from V and 2 bases from J, the junction kept 13 bases outside the gene matches. The chain's CDR3 is CASSLTVGGGGVAYEQYF. The CDR3 DNA is TGCGCCAGCAGCTTGACTGTAGGAGGCGGGGGGGTTGCCTACGAGCAGTACTTC.

This clonotype has only a few counts. The chain uses TRBV9 and TRBJ2-1, with 9 positions matching TRBD1. The germline V gene encodes CDR1 SGDLS and CDR2 YYNGEE. The trim removed 0 bases at V and 10 bases at J, leaving 5 bases unmatched. The CDR3 runs to 14 residues. The CDR3 sequence: CASSVEQGAREQFF. CDR3 nucleotides: TGTGCCAGCAGCGTAGAACAGGGGGCAAGGGAGCAGTTCTTC. The full variable domain, with the rest looked up from reference TRBV9 and TRBJ2-1, is DSGVTQTPKHLITATGQRVTLRCSPRSGDLSVYWYQQSLDQGLQFLIQYYNGEERAKGNILERFSAQQFPDLHSELNLSSLELGDSALYFCASSVEQGAREQFFGPGTRLTVL.

There are a few counts of this clonotype. The chain has TRBV28 and TRBJ2-3; D unresolved. There are 17 residues in the CDR3. Germline V gives CDR1 MDHEN, CDR2 SYDVKM. Trimming pared 5 bases from V and 2 bases from J, leaving 20 bases between. The CDR3 spells CASSTPVSTPTTDTQYF. CDR3 nucleotides: TGTGCCAGCAGTACTCCGGTGTCCACCCCCACCACAGATACGCAGTATTTT.

This clonotype appeared many times. The gene calls are TRBV14 and TRBJ1-2; D is ambiguous. The V end was cut by 3 bases, the J end by 5 bases, with 19 bases between. CDR3 size: 16 residues. Per germline, CDR1 SGHDN and CDR2 FVKESK. CDR3 residues: CASSHPITRTGYGYTF. CDR3 DNA sequence: TGTGCCAGCAGCCATCCCATAACCCGGACGGGATATGGCTACACCTTC.

A few counts support this clonotype. This chain connects TRBV29-1 to TRBJ1-2, with D maybe TRBD1 (5 bases). The CDR3 has 13 residues. Germline V gene lookup returns CDR1 SQVTM and CDR2 ANQGSEA. Trimming removed 3 bases from V and 3 bases from J, with 11 bases in between. The CDR3 DNA sequence: TGCAGCGTTGATGACAGAGAAGACTATGGCTACACCTTC. It specifies CSVDDREDYGYTF.

The CDR3 is CASSRGTGLTKETQYF. The CDR3 region has the DNA TGTGCCAGCAGCCGCGGGACTGGACTCACCAAAGAGACCCAGTACTTC. V and J are TRBV5-6 and TRBJ2-5; possibly TRBD2 for D (6 bases). CDR1 is SGHDT, CDR2 YYEEEE, per germline. V shed 4 bases and J shed 3 bases, with 19 bases lying between them. The CDR3 consists of 16 residues.

The gene calls are TRBV4-2 and TRBJ2-1; 9 bases map to TRBD2. CDR3 length equals 15 residues. V shed 4 bases, J shed 3 bases, and the junction held 4 bases outside the gene matches. Germline CDR1 is LGHNA and CDR2 is YNFKEQ. The CDR3 sequence is CASSPTSGNYNEQFF. CDR3 bases: TGTGCCAGCAGCCCGACTAGCGGAAACTACAATGAGCAGTTCTTC.

This clonotype was seen only a few times. This sequence joins TRBV6-4 and TRBJ2-1; 9 bases line up with TRBD1. The CDR3 consists of 16 residues. V was pared by 2 bases and J by 5 bases, with 7 bases of the junction left unmatched. The germline gives CDR1 MRHNA, CDR2 SNTAGT. The CDR3 here is CASSDVPGQGHNEQFF. The CDR3 region has the DNA TGTGCCAGCAGTGACGTTCCGGGACAGGGTCACAATGAGCAGTTCTTC.

The gene calls are TRBV30 and TRBJ2-1; no firm D call. Germline V CDR1 and CDR2: GTSNPN, SVGIG (reference sequence). V was clipped by 2 bases and J by 8 bases, with 7 bases between them. The length of the CDR3 is 11 residues. The CDR3 nucleotides are TGTGCCTGGAGTTGGAGCCATGAGCAGTTCTTC. Translation: CAWSWSHEQFF.

The chain combines TRBV9 with TRBJ2-1; D is unclear. The CDR3 loop spans 14 amino acids. Trimming took off 3 bases at V and 8 bases at J, with 15 bases between the two ends. From germline, CDR1 is SGDLS and CDR2 YYNGEE. Here the CDR3 reads CASSEEGVQDEQFF. DNA of the CDR3: TGTGCCAGCAGCGAAGAAGGTGTCCAGGATGAGCAGTTCTTC.

The DNA of the CDR3 is TGTGCCAGCAGCCTGACAATACTACAAGAGACCCAGTACTTC. Its protein is CASSLTILQETQYF. The chain has TRBV7-2 and TRBJ2-5, with D uncertain. Germline V gene lookup returns CDR1 SGHTA and CDR2 FQGNSA. Trimming pared 5 bases from V and 2 bases from J, leaving 12 bases between. This CDR3 spans 14 amino acids.

Remarks on this clonotype: A junction boundary mismatches the germline segment, possibly from a read error. The V call is TRBV7-9, the J call TRBJ2-7, with D perhaps TRBD1 (5 bases). There are 12 residues in the CDR3. Looked up from germline, CDR1 is SEHNR and CDR2 is FQNEAQ (reference sequence). The CDR3 is CASSPTGYEQHF. The DNA for the CDR3 is TGTGCCAGCAGCCCAACAGGCTACGAGCAGCACTTC. Full variable domain (rest looked up from reference TRBV7-9 and TRBJ2-7): DTGVSQNPRHKITKRGQNVTFRCDPISEHNRLYWYRQTLGQGPEFLTYFQNEAQLEKSRLLSDRFSAERPKGSFSTLEIQRTEQGDSAMYLCASSPTGYEQHFGPGTRLTVT.

The rearrangement joins TRBV30 to TRBJ2-3; TRBD2 agrees at 10 bases. Germline CDR1 and CDR2: GTSNPN and SVGIG (reference sequence). The J segment lost 2 bases and the V segment lost 1 base, leaving 3 bases of the junction unmatched. This CDR3 spans 15 amino acids. For the CDR3, the DNA is TGTGCCTGGAGTGAAGGACTAGCGGACACAGATACGCAGTATTTT. Translated, it gives CAWSEGLADTDTQYF.

This clonotype was detected only a few times. The V and J genes are TRBV20-1 and TRBJ2-7; D not resolved. CDR3 length equals 17 residues. CDR1 DFQATT and CDR2 SNEGSKA come from the germline V gene (reference sequence). The V and J ends lost 0 bases and 3 bases respectively, with 21 bases between them. The DNA for the CDR3 is TGCAGTGCTAGAGATTTATTCGGATTCCAGAGTGTCTACGAGCAGTACTTC. It is translated as CSARDLFGFQSVYEQYF.

This clonotype was seen ten or more times. The chain joins TRBV10-3 to TRBJ2-7, with TRBD2 identical over 9 bases. The CDR3 runs to 15 residues. After removal of 6 bases from V and 2 bases from J, the junction contained 8 bases not matched to a gene. CDR1 is ENHRY, CDR2 SYGVKD, per germline. The CDR3 region is CAIRETSGDTYEQYF. The CDR3 DNA follows: TGTGCCATCAGGGAGACTAGCGGAGATACCTACGAGCAGTACTTC.

The CDR3 nucleotides read TGTGCCAGCAGCTTAGGTTCCGGGGTTGCAGATACGCAGTATTTT. Its translation is CASSLGSGVADTQYF. The J gene is TRBJ2-3, the V gene TRBV7-2; TRBD2 is a possible D gene (5 bases). Trimming left V 1 base short and J 4 bases short, with 12 bases between. The length of the CDR3 is 15 residues. Germline-derived CDR1 and CDR2 are SGHTA and FQGNSA.

This clonotype has ten or more counts. The gene calls are TRBV7-9 and TRBJ2-7; 9 nucleotides match TRBD1. J was trimmed by 7 bases and V by 4 bases; bases with no gene match: 5. CDR3 length: 13 amino acids. Germline-derived CDR1 and CDR2 are SEHNR and FQNEAQ (reference sequence). Here the CDR3 DNA reads TGTGCCAGCAGCTCACCGGGACAGGGTGAGCAGTACTTC. This encodes CASSSPGQGEQYF. The full variable domain, rest sourced from reference TRBV7-9 and TRBJ2-7, is DTGVSQNPRHKITKRGQNVTFRCDPISEHNRLYWYRQTLGQGPEFLTYFQNEAQLEKSRLLSDRFSAERPKGSFSTLEIQRTEQGDSAMYLCASSSPGQGEQYFGPGTRLTVT.

The V and J genes are TRBV10-3 and TRBJ2-2; D unclear. The CDR3 covers 14 residues. V shed 6 bases and J shed 9 bases, with 17 bases lying between them. Germline loops: CDR1 ENHRY, CDR2 SYGVKD. The DNA for the CDR3 is TGTGCCATCAGCCCTGGTGGCCTCCGCTGGGAGCTGTTTTTT. Encoded protein: CAISPGGLRWELFF.

CDR3 sequence (DNA): TGTGCCAGCATCCTGGACAGGGGGTACGAGCAGTACTTC. Its protein is CASILDRGYEQYF. The V and J genes are TRBV6-6 and TRBJ2-7; 10 bases line up with TRBD1. Trimming removed 7 bases from V and 4 bases from J; junction bases left unmatched: 4. Germline values: CDR1 MNHNY, CDR2 SVGAGI (reference sequence). The CDR3 loop spans 13 amino acids.

The sample holds many counts of this clonotype. This chain links TRBV5-1 with TRBJ1-1, with TRBD1 matching over 8 bases. After removal of 8 bases from V and 1 base from J, the junction contained 4 bases not matched to a gene. The CDR3 has 13 residues. Germline-derived CDR1 and CDR2 are SGHRS and YFSETQ. For the CDR3, the DNA is TGCGCCAGAAAGACAGGGGCGAACACTGAAGCTTTCTTT. Protein: CARKTGANTEAFF.

V gene TRBV7-9 combines with J gene TRBJ2-5; D perhaps matches TRBD1 (6 bases). The CDR3 contains 14 residues. CDR1 SEHNR and CDR2 FQNEAQ come from the germline V gene (reference sequence). Trimming took off 6 bases at V and 2 bases at J, with 13 bases between the two ends. The CDR3 sequence is CASRTGQLQETQYF. The CDR3 DNA is TGTGCCAGCAGAACCGGACAGTTACAAGAGACCCAGTACTTC.

The chain couples TRBV27 to TRBJ1-1; 8 nucleotides match TRBD1. This CDR3 region has 12 residues. Trimming at V came to 6 bases and at J to 10 bases, leaving 7 bases not matched to a gene. The germline V gene has CDR1 MNHEY and CDR2 SMNVEV (reference sequence). The CDR3 DNA reads as TGTGCCAGCAGCCGGACAGGGCAAGGAGCTTTCTTT. Protein product: CASSRTGQGAFF.

At least ten counts were recorded for this clonotype. This chain uses TRBV29-1 with TRBJ2-5; TRBD1 is a possible D gene (5 bases). V lost 4 bases and J lost 2, with 14 bases in between. Germline assignment: CDR1 SQVTM and CDR2 ANQGSEA. This CDR3 is built from 14 residues. The CDR3: CSVARASTQETQYF. In DNA, the CDR3 is TGCAGCGTTGCCAGGGCTTCTACTCAAGAGACCCAGTACTTC. Combining the CDR3 with reference TRBV29-1 and TRBJ2-5 gives the whole variable domain SAVISQKPSRDICQRGTSLTIQCQVDSQVTMMFWYRQQPGQSLTLIATANQGSEATYESGFVIDKFPISRPNLTFSTLTVSNMSPEDSSIYLCSVARASTQETQYFGPGTRLLVL.

This clonotype was detected many times. The gene calls are TRBV7-9 and TRBJ2-7; D remains ambiguous. The V gene lost 3 bases and the J gene lost 2 bases, with 8 bases spanning the gap. The CDR3 totals 13 residues. The germline V gene encodes CDR1 SEHNR and CDR2 FQNEAQ (reference sequence). The CDR3 loop is CASSFDPAYEQYF. CDR3 DNA sequence: TGTGCCAGCAGCTTTGACCCAGCCTACGAGCAGTACTTC. Using reference TRBV7-9 and TRBJ2-7 for the parts outside the CDR3, the full variable domain is DTGVSQNPRHKITKRGQNVTFRCDPISEHNRLYWYRQTLGQGPEFLTYFQNEAQLEKSRLLSDRFSAERPKGSFSTLEIQRTEQGDSAMYLCASSFDPAYEQYFGPGTRLTVT.

This clonotype has ten or more counts. The rearrangement links TRBV7-3 to TRBJ2-3; 9 bases map to TRBD2. The CDR3 covers 15 residues. The V segment lost 2 bases and the J segment 3 bases; nucleotides outside the gene matches: 3. Germline lookup yields CDR1 SGHTA and CDR2 FQGTGA. DNA for the CDR3: TGTGCCAGCAGCTTAGGCCTAGCGGGGACAGATACGCAGTATTTT. It specifies CASSLGLAGTDTQYF. The full variable domain, its missing parts supplied by reference TRBV7-3 and TRBJ2-3, is GAGVSQTPSNKVTEKGKYVELRCDPISGHTALYWYRQSLGQGPEFLIYFQGTGAADDSGLPNDRFFAVRPEGSVSTLKIQRTERGDSAVYLCASSLGLAGTDTQYFGPGTRLTVL.